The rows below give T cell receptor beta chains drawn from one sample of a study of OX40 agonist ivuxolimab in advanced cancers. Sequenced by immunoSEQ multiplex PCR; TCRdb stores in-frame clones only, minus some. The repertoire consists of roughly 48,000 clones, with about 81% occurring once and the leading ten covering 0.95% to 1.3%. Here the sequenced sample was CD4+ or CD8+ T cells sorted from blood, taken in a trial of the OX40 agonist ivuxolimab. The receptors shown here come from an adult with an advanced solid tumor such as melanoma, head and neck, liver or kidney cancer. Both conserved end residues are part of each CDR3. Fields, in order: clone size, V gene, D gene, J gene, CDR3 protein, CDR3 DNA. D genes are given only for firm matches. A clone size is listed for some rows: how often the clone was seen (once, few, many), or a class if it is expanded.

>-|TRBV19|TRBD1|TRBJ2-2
CASSTGGGTGELFF
TGTGCCAGTAGTACAGGGGGCGGCACCGGGGAGCTGTTTTTT
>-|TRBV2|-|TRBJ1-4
CASKRDRQNEKLFF
TGTGCCAGCAAAAGAGACAGGCAAAATGAAAAACTGTTTTTT
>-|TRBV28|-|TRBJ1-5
CASSLTEPQHF
TGTGCCAGCAGTTTAACCGAGCCCCAGCATTTT
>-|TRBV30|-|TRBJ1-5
CAWSLEGNQPQHF
TGTGCCTGGAGTCTGGAGGGAAATCAGCCCCAGCATTTT
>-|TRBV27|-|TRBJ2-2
CASSLWAQHTGELFF
TGTGCCAGCAGTTTATGGGCACAGCACACCGGGGAGCTGTTTTTT
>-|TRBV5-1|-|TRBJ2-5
CASSFTRGETQYF
TGCGCCAGCAGCTTCACCAGAGGAGAGACCCAGTACTTC
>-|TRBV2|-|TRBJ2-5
CASSQETQYF
TGTGCCAGCAGTCAAGAGACCCAGTACTTC
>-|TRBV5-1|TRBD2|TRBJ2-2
CASSASGGTNTGELFF
TGCGCCAGCAGCGCCAGCGGGGGGACTAACACCGGGGAGCTGTTTTTT
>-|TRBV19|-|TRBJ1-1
CASSIGRPEAFF
TGTGCCAGTAGTATAGGGCGCCCTGAAGCTTTCTTT
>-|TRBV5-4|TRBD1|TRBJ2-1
CASSSRQGSRNEQFF
TGTGCCAGCAGCTCGAGACAGGGTTCTCGAAATGAGCAGTTCTTC
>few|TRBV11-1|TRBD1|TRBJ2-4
CASSQGAGDIQYF
TGTGCCAGCAGCCAGGGGGCTGGGGACATTCAGTACTTC
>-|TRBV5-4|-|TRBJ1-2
CASSRPQGTRDGYTF
TGTGCCAGCAGCCGCCCTCAGGGAACTAGGGATGGCTACACCTTC
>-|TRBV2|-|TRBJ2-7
CASSVYQYEQYF
TGTGCCAGCAGTGTCTACCAGTACGAGCAGTACTTC
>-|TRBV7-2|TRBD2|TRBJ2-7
CASSLVSSGDYEQYF
TGTGCCAGCAGCTTAGTCTCTAGCGGGGATTACGAGCAGTACTTC
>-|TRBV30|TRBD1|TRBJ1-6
CAWSRRQGINSPLHF
TGTGCCTGGAGTCGGAGACAGGGCATTAATTCACCCCTCCACTTT
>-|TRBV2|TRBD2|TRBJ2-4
CASRATSGGGSIQYF
TGTGCCAGCAGGGCGACTAGCGGGGGGGGAAGCATTCAGTACTTC
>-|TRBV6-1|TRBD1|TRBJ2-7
CASSEMTRGPYEQYF
TGTGCCAGCAGTGAAATGACCAGGGGGCCCTACGAGCAGTACTTC
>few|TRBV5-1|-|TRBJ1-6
CASSRGNNSPLHF
TGCGCCAGCAGCCGGGGCAATAATTCACCCCTCCACTTT
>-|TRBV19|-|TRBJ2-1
CASKGEDEQFF
TGTGCCAGTAAGGGGGAGGATGAGCAGTTCTTC
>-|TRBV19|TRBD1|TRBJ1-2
CATTITGGQGYGYTF
TGTGCCACCACGATTACAGGGGGCCAGGGCTATGGCTACACCTTC
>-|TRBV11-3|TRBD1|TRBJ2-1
CASSLNRGGNEQFF
TGTGCCAGCAGCTTAAACAGGGGCGGCAATGAGCAGTTCTTC
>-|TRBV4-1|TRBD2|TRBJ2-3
CASSQEQAGALLVTQYF
TGCGCCAGCAGCCAGGAGCAAGCGGGGGCTCTTTTGGTTACGCAGTATTTT
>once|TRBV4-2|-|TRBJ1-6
CASSQDRGALHSPLHF
TGTGCCAGCAGCCAAGACAGGGGAGCCCTCCATTCACCCCTCCACTTT
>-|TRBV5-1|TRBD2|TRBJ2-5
CASSEGGLERETQYF
TGCGCCAGCAGCGAAGGAGGACTAGAACGAGAGACCCAGTACTTC
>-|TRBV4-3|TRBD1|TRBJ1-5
CASSQDGTGDQPQHF
TGCGCCAGCAGCCAAGATGGGACAGGGGACCAGCCCCAGCATTTT
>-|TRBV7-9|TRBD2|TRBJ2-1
CASSLGLRGDNEQFF
TGTGCCAGCAGCTTGGGCCTCCGGGGGGACAATGAGCAGTTCTTC
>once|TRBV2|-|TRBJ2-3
CASSGLGAGVDTQYF
TGTGCCAGCAGTGGTCTAGGGGCCGGGGTAGATACGCAGTATTTT
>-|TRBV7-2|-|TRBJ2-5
CASSPRVQTQYF
TGTGCCAGCAGCCCCCGCGTTCAGACCCAGTACTTC
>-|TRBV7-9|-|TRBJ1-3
CASSLDGSAGNTIYF
TGTGCCAGCAGCTTAGATGGGTCAGCTGGAAACACCATATATTTT
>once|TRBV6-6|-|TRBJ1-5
CASSRTLQDNQPQHF
TGTGCCAGCAGCCGAACCTTACAGGACAATCAGCCCCAGCATTTT
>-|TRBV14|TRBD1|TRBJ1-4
CASSLRRDSNEKLFF
TGTGCCAGCAGCCTTCGGCGGGACAGCAATGAAAAACTGTTTTTT
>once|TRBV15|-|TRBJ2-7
CATSREAGTEQYF
TGTGCCACCAGCAGAGAGGCCGGGACTGAGCAGTACTTC
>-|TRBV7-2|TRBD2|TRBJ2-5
CASSLGGRGGPGETQYF
TGTGCCAGCAGCTTAGGAGGTCGCGGGGGGCCTGGGGAGACCCAGTACTTC
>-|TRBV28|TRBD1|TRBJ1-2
CASTTSGTASLNYGYTF
TGTGCCAGCACAACTTCCGGGACAGCCTCTCTTAACTATGGCTACACCTTC
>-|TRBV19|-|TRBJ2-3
CASSIGGGADTQYF
TGTGCCAGTAGTATAGGTGGCGGGGCAGATACGCAGTATTTT
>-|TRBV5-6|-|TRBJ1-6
CASRLGGSASINSPLHF
TGTGCCAGCAGGCTTGGGGGATCCGCCAGTATTAATTCACCCCTCCACTTT
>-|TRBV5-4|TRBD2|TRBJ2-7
CASSLPRREHKQYF
TGTGCCAGCAGCCTTCCCAGGCGGGAGCACAAGCAGTACTTC
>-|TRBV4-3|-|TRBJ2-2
CASSQAGQNTGELFF
TGCGCCAGCAGCCAAGCGGGACAGAACACCGGGGAGCTGTTTTTT
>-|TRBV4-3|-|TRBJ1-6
CASSRDALGSPLHF
TGCGCCAGCAGCCGAGACGCACTAGGTTCACCCCTCCACTTT
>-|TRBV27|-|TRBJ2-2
CASRDGPRELFF
TGTGCCAGCAGGGATGGACCGCGGGAGCTGTTTTTT
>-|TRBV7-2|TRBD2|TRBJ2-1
CASSPRTSGVPGEQFF
TGTGCCAGCAGCCCACGGACTAGCGGCGTCCCCGGGGAGCAGTTCTTC
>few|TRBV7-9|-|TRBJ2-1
CASSGEGYNEQFF
TGTGCCAGCAGCGGCGAGGGTTACAATGAGCAGTTCTTC
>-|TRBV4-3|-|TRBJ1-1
CASSQEPVEGTEAFF
TGCGCCAGCAGCCAAGAGCCGGTTGAAGGGACTGAAGCTTTCTTT
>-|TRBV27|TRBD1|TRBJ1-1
CASSLRTGTKNTEAFF
TGTGCCAGCAGTTTGAGGACAGGGACGAAGAACACTGAAGCTTTCTTT
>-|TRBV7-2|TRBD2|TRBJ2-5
CASQIPGLGRGTQYF
TGTGCCAGCCAGATACCGGGCTTAGGGAGGGGGACCCAGTACTTC
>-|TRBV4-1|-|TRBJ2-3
CASSQDRGANTDTQYF
TGCGCCAGCAGCCAAGATCGAGGGGCCAACACAGATACGCAGTATTTT
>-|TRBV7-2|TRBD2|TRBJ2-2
CASSLTGLAGVGELFF
TGTGCCAGCAGCTTAACCGGGCTAGCGGGGGTCGGGGAGCTGTTTTTT
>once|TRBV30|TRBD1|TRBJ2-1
CAWSARQGIYNEQFF
TGTGCCTGGAGTGCTAGACAGGGGATCTACAATGAGCAGTTCTTC
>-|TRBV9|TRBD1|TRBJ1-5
CASSGPGTADQPQHF
TGTGCCAGCAGCGGCCCCGGGACAGCGGACCAGCCCCAGCATTTT